Listed below are T cell receptor beta chains from one sample, sequenced in a study of shared clonotypes between healthy human individuals. Data came from immunoSEQ multiplex PCR; TCRdb stores just in-frame clones and leaves some out. Of some 2,000,000 clones in the sample, 95% were seen once. The sequenced material came from naive CD4+ T cells sorted from blood. These receptors were taken from a young man in good health. Each CDR3 is given with its conserved first and last residue. Fields, in order: V gene, D gene, clone size, J gene, CDR3 DNA, CDR3 protein. D genes are given only for firm matches. A row's size may be missing; if present it is once, few, many or a size class.

V: TRBV7-6
D: .
size: .
J: TRBJ1-1
DNA: TGTGCCAGCAGCGGTCGGGGGGAGAACACTGAAGCTTTCTTT
CDR3: CASSGRGENTEAFF

V: TRBV11-2
D: TRBD2
size: .
J: TRBJ2-1
DNA: TGTGCCAGCAGCTTAGGCTCTAGCGGGACCTACAATGAGCAGTTCTTC
CDR3: CASSLGSSGTYNEQFF

V: TRBV9
D: TRBD1
size: .
J: TRBJ1-1
DNA: TGTGCCAGCAGCCCCCAAGGACAGGGGACTGAAGCTTTCTTT
CDR3: CASSPQGQGTEAFF

V: TRBV10-2
D: .
size: .
J: TRBJ2-3
DNA: TGCGCCAGCAGGCCCACCGTGCGGCGCGACACAGATACGCAGTATTTT
CDR3: CASRPTVRRDTDTQYF

V: TRBV7-9
D: .
size: .
J: TRBJ1-5
DNA: TGTGCCAGCAGCTTAGGGGGGGACACCAATCAGCCCCAGCATTTT
CDR3: CASSLGGDTNQPQHF

V: TRBV6-6
D: TRBD1
size: .
J: TRBJ2-5
DNA: TGTGCCAGCAGTTCGATTGGACAGGGGGAAGAGACCCAGTACTTC
CDR3: CASSSIGQGEETQYF

V: TRBV18
D: .
size: .
J: TRBJ2-1
DNA: TGTGCCAGCTCACCACGACTAGTAGGGGGAGACAATGAGCAGTTCTTC
CDR3: CASSPRLVGGDNEQFF

V: TRBV15
D: TRBD2
size: .
J: TRBJ2-2
DNA: TGTGCCACCAGCAGAGTTTCTAGCGGGACCGGGGAGCTGTTTTTT
CDR3: CATSRVSSGTGELFF

V: TRBV7-9
D: TRBD1
size: .
J: TRBJ1-6
DNA: TGTGCCAGCAGCTTTGGGACAGGGTATAATTCACCCCTCCACTTT
CDR3: CASSFGTGYNSPLHF

V: TRBV9
D: .
size: once
J: TRBJ1-3
DNA: TGTGCCAGCAGCGTAGATGGAATGATCTCTGGAAACACCATATATTTT
CDR3: CASSVDGMISGNTIYF

V: TRBV5-4
D: TRBD1
size: .
J: TRBJ1-6
DNA: TGTGCCAGCAGCTTGGCAGGGGGTGGGTCACCCCTCCACTTT
CDR3: CASSLAGGGSPLHF

V: TRBV15
D: .
size: once
J: TRBJ2-7
DNA: TGTGCCACCAGCAGGGAGCCAACGGGGTTGTGGGAGCAGTACTTC
CDR3: CATSREPTGLWEQYF

V: TRBV6-5
D: TRBD1
size: .
J: TRBJ1-1
DNA: TGTGCCAGCAGCTTACAGGGGGTGGTCACTGAAGCTTTCTTT
CDR3: CASSLQGVVTEAFF

V: TRBV5-1
D: .
size: .
J: TRBJ2-3
DNA: TGCGCCAGCAGCTTGGCAGGACTCATCAACACAGATACGCAGTATTTT
CDR3: CASSLAGLINTDTQYF

V: TRBV6-5
D: TRBD1
size: .
J: TRBJ1-5
DNA: TGTGCCAGCAGCACAGGGGTGGCTCAGCCCCAGCATTTT
CDR3: CASSTGVAQPQHF

V: TRBV10-3
D: .
size: .
J: TRBJ2-5
DNA: TGTGCCGTTTCAAAGGGGAGGCAGGAGACCCAGTACTTC
CDR3: CAVSKGRQETQYF

V: TRBV5-1
D: .
size: .
J: TRBJ2-7
DNA: TGCGCCAGCAGCCAGGGACGATGGAGCTCCTACGAGCAGTACTTC
CDR3: CASSQGRWSSYEQYF

V: TRBV9
D: .
size: .
J: TRBJ1-2
DNA: TGTGCCAGCAGCGTCGAGAACTATGGCTACACCTTC
CDR3: CASSVENYGYTF

V: TRBV18
D: .
size: .
J: TRBJ1-2
DNA: TGTGCCAGCTCCCGCGAAGGCGGCCGCTATGGCTACACCTTC
CDR3: CASSREGGRYGYTF

V: TRBV10-3
D: .
size: .
J: TRBJ1-2
DNA: TGTGCCATCAGTGAGTATGAGGGCCTCGATGGCTACACCTTC
CDR3: CAISEYEGLDGYTF

V: TRBV4-1
D: .
size: .
J: TRBJ1-4
DNA: TGCGCCAGCAGCCGGATTGCAACTAATGAAAAACTGTTTTTT
CDR3: CASSRIATNEKLFF

V: TRBV6-5
D: .
size: .
J: TRBJ1-1
DNA: TGTGCCAGCAGTTCCGTGGGTAACACTGAAGCTTTCTTT
CDR3: CASSSVGNTEAFF

V: TRBV7-2
D: .
size: .
J: TRBJ2-3
DNA: TGTGCCAGCAGACCTACGTTAGCTGATACGCAGTATTTT
CDR3: CASRPTLADTQYF

V: TRBV18
D: .
size: .
J: TRBJ1-2
DNA: TGTGCCAGCTCACCAGGGGCCACGCTAGCTAACTATGGCTACACCTTC
CDR3: CASSPGATLANYGYTF

V: TRBV9
D: .
size: .
J: TRBJ2-6
DNA: TGTGCCAGCAGCACCCAGGCCTCTGGGGCCAACGTCCTGACTTTC
CDR3: CASSTQASGANVLTF

V: TRBV5-1
D: .
size: .
J: TRBJ1-2
DNA: TGCGCCAGCAGCTTTTCTCCTGACTATGGCTACACCTTC
CDR3: CASSFSPDYGYTF

V: TRBV5-4
D: .
size: once
J: TRBJ1-2
DNA: TGTGCCAGCAGCTTAATGGGGACGGTAGATGGCTACACCTTC
CDR3: CASSLMGTVDGYTF

V: TRBV6-5
D: .
size: .
J: TRBJ1-1
DNA: TGTGCCAGCAGTGAAGAGCGGGGCACTGAAGCTTTCTTT
CDR3: CASSEERGTEAFF

V: TRBV11-2
D: .
size: .
J: TRBJ1-3
DNA: TGTGCCAGCAGCTTACTCCCGGACAGCTCTGGAAACACCATATATTTT
CDR3: CASSLLPDSSGNTIYF

V: TRBV4-2
D: TRBD2
size: once
J: TRBJ2-1
DNA: TGTGCCAGCAGCGGTGGGGCTAGCGGGAGAAATGAGCAGTTCTTC
CDR3: CASSGGASGRNEQFF

V: TRBV27
D: TRBD1
size: .
J: TRBJ1-1
DNA: TGTGCCAGCAGTTTACTAGGACAGGGGGACACTGAAGCTTTCTTT
CDR3: CASSLLGQGDTEAFF

V: TRBV4-1
D: .
size: .
J: TRBJ2-7
DNA: TGCGCCAGCAGCCAGAGCGACGCGAAACAGATTTCCTACGAGCAGTACTTC
CDR3: CASSQSDAKQISYEQYF

V: TRBV30
D: .
size: .
J: TRBJ2-1
DNA: TGTGCCTGGAGTCCCTTCGGCAGCGAGTCCTACAATGAGCAGTTCTTC
CDR3: CAWSPFGSESYNEQFF

V: TRBV6-5
D: .
size: .
J: TRBJ1-5
DNA: TGTGCCAGCAGAACCGACAGCTATAGCAATCAGCCCCAGCATTTT
CDR3: CASRTDSYSNQPQHF

V: TRBV4-1
D: TRBD1
size: .
J: TRBJ1-4
DNA: TGCGCCAGCACACGGGCAGGGGGAGGAGAAAAACTGTTTTTT
CDR3: CASTRAGGGEKLFF

V: TRBV7-3
D: .
size: .
J: TRBJ2-3
DNA: TGTGCCAGCTCCCGTGAAGGGTTTGAGTCTACGCAGTATTTT
CDR3: CASSREGFESTQYF

V: TRBV6-1
D: TRBD1
size: .
J: TRBJ1-5
DNA: TGTGCCAGCGTCAGCGGGACAGGGACAACAGAGCCCCAGCATTTT
CDR3: CASVSGTGTTEPQHF

V: TRBV7-9
D: TRBD1
size: .
J: TRBJ1-2
DNA: TGTGCCAGCAGCTTGGGTCAGGACAGGGGGTCTGACTATGGCTACACCTTC
CDR3: CASSLGQDRGSDYGYTF

V: TRBV9
D: .
size: .
J: TRBJ2-2
DNA: TGTGCCAGCAGCGTAGCTACGTCCACGAACACCGGGGAGCTGTTTTTT
CDR3: CASSVATSTNTGELFF

V: TRBV29-1
D: TRBD1
size: .
J: TRBJ2-2
DNA: TGCAGCGTGGGACAGTCGAACACCGGGGAGCTGTTTTTT
CDR3: CSVGQSNTGELFF

V: TRBV14
D: TRBD2
size: .
J: TRBJ2-1
DNA: TGTGCCAGCAGCCAAGTTACGGGACTAGCTCGGTTCTTC
CDR3: CASSQVTGLARFF

V: TRBV7-9
D: .
size: .
J: TRBJ1-1
DNA: TGTGCCAGCAGCTTAGAGGCGAACACTGAAGCTTTCTTT
CDR3: CASSLEANTEAFF

V: TRBV5-4
D: TRBD2
size: .
J: TRBJ2-5
DNA: TGTGCCAGCAGCTCGGGACTAGCTACTACACAAGAGACCCAGTACTTC
CDR3: CASSSGLATTQETQYF

V: TRBV6-5
D: .
size: once
J: TRBJ2-1
DNA: TGTGCCAGCAGTCCGGGCTCCGGTAGAAACAATGAGCAGTTCTTC
CDR3: CASSPGSGRNNEQFF

V: TRBV6-5
D: .
size: once
J: TRBJ1-1
DNA: TGTGCCAGCAGTTACTCGGGGGGGGCGACTGAAGCTTTCTTT
CDR3: CASSYSGGATEAFF